The following is a TCR beta chain sequence with its context. It has no known antigen specificity. Base qualities are not recorded, but no much larger clone differs from it by a single base. Genomic DNA was isolated from the sorted cells so that the TCRbeta CDR3 region could be sequenced. TCRbeta CDR3 regions were sequenced using the immunoSEQ Assay. What TCRdb holds here is the immuneACCESS table cut down to in-frame rearrangements. Part of the clones is not present; checked against another copy, under half of the missing clones reflect an unresolved V gene, and the others are unexplained. Across this sample there are tens of thousands of clones, with roughly 91% seen only once. The top ten constitute roughly 2.5% of the sample. The data derive from a study of OX40 agonist ivuxolimab in advanced cancers. Turning to the overall study: The costimulatory receptor OX40 (CD134) was targeted by ivuxolimab, a fully human IgG2 agonistic monoclonal antibody. The purpose of peripheral TCRbeta sequencing was to test whether ivuxolimab changed TCR sequence diversity and led to clonal T-cell expansion. Partial responses occurred in three dose-escalation patients: two with cutaneous melanoma and one with hepatocellular carcinoma. The monotherapy dose-escalation portion (N ≈ 55 patients) of the phase I ivuxolimab trial is reported in the paper. Intravenous ivuxolimab was administered to patients every 2 weeks at six dose levels: 0.01, 0.1, 0.3, 1.5, 3 and 10 mg/kg. Of the approximately 50 patients in dose escalation, approximately 20 had hepatocellular carcinoma, about 15 had melanoma, 9 had renal cell carcinoma and 9 had head and neck cancer. In the dose-escalation cohort, approximately 82% of patients were male, and the mean age was roughly 60 years, with a range of roughly 23 to 85. Patients were allowed to have had prior anti-PD-1, anti-PD-L1 or anti-CTLA-4 therapy, and approximately 40% of the dose-escalation patients had been treated with checkpoint inhibitors. Broad study findings and their caveats: Which antigens the clonally expanded peripheral T cells were specific for was not determined. After ivuxolimab, CD8+ T cells had more expanded clones than CD4+ T cells on average. Clonal expansion of both CD4+ and CD8+ blood T cells was observed from baseline to week 6 at doses 0.1 to 3.0 mg/kg. In partial responders in the 0.1-3.0 mg/kg groups, normalized peripheral clonal expansion was found to be among the lowest, especially among CD8+ T cells. Low levels of normalized T-cell clonal expansion were also shown by some nonresponding patients.

Relative to germline, V is missing 2 bases and J is missing 0 bases, with 10 bases of the junction outside any gene match. The CDR3 goes from the cysteine to the phenylalanine over 18 residues. The DNA shown is the 54-base CDR3, in frame from base 1. The germline V gene (reference sequence) specifies GTSNPN as CDR1 and SVGIG as CDR2. Patients with a history of autoimmune disease or receiving systemic immunosuppression were excluded from the trial. In every dose cohort, peripheral blood was drawn for TCR sequencing at baseline, cycle 4 day 1, and cycle 7 day 1. The samples were drawn from a first-in-human, open-label, multicenter phase I dose-escalation trial of ivuxolimab. Adults with locally advanced or metastatic melanoma, renal cell, hepatocellular, or head and neck squamous cell carcinoma were enrolled in the trial. Before TCR sequencing, CD4+ and CD8+ T cells were separately sorted from peripheral blood.

This TCR derives from an adult with an advanced solid tumor such as melanoma, head and neck, liver or kidney cancer. Sequencing used CD4+ or CD8+ T cells sorted from blood, obtained in a trial of the OX40 agonist ivuxolimab. The V and J genes are TRBV30 and TRBJ1-3; a stretch of 10 junction bases matches TRBD1. For the CDR3, the sequence is CAWSWDRGLRSSGNTIYF. In nucleotide form, the sequence is TGTGCCTGGAGTTGGGACAGGGGCCTTAGATCCTCTGGAAACACCATATATTTT.